These T cell receptor beta chains were read from a single sample in a study of T cells after yellow fever vaccination. From the 5' RACE reads, TCRdb called clonotypes with MiXCR, one entry per CDR3 protein. Of around 300,000 distinct CDR3 sequences in the sample, approximately 4.5% were seen once. Sequencing used PBMCs, obtained 15 days after the yellow fever booster vaccination. These receptors were obtained from a man between 18 and 35 years old who received the YFV17D yellow fever vaccine. Both conserved end residues are part of each CDR3. A D gene is named only where the DNA matches it firmly. Some rows mark clone size as missing; the rest say once, few, many or name a class of expanded clone.

abundance: few; j_gene: TRBJ1-5; d_gene: NA; v_gene: TRBV4-1; CDR3nt: TGCGCCAGCAGCCAAGGTTACGGGTCAAATCAGCCCCAGCATTTT; CDR3aa: CASSQGYGSNQPQHF
abundance: many; j_gene: TRBJ2-5; d_gene: TRBD2; v_gene: TRBV6-6; CDR3nt: TGTGCCAGCAGTTACCGGACAGGGACTAGCGGAATCCAAGAGACCCAGTACTTC; CDR3aa: CASSYRTGTSGIQETQYF
abundance: many; j_gene: TRBJ1-1; d_gene: NA; v_gene: TRBV11-2; CDR3nt: TGTGCCAGCAGGCCCCTCAGGGGACCCACACGCCACACTGAAGCTTTCTTT; CDR3aa: CASRPLRGPTRHTEAFF
abundance: few; j_gene: TRBJ1-5; d_gene: NA; v_gene: TRBV19; CDR3nt: TGTGCCAGTACGGGGGTCTGGACTCAGCCCCAGCATTTT; CDR3aa: CASTGVWTQPQHF
abundance: many; j_gene: TRBJ2-5; d_gene: TRBD2; v_gene: TRBV20-1; CDR3nt: TGCAGTGCTAGAGTTAGCGGGGAGACCCAGTACTTC; CDR3aa: CSARVSGETQYF
abundance: many; j_gene: TRBJ2-5; d_gene: TRBD1; v_gene: TRBV5-1; CDR3nt: TGCGCCAGCAGCCCACCAAGGACAGGGGTTGAAGAGACCCAGTACTTC; CDR3aa: CASSPPRTGVEETQYF
abundance: many; j_gene: TRBJ2-2; d_gene: TRBD1; v_gene: TRBV29-1; CDR3nt: TGCAGCGTTACAGGGGATACCGGGGAGCTGTTTTTT; CDR3aa: CSVTGDTGELFF
abundance: few; j_gene: TRBJ2-3; d_gene: TRBD1; v_gene: TRBV4-1; CDR3nt: TGCGCCAGCAGCCAAGTTCAGGGGGAGAGATACACAGATACGCAGTATTTT; CDR3aa: CASSQVQGERYTDTQYF
abundance: many; j_gene: TRBJ1-5; d_gene: NA; v_gene: TRBV21-1; CDR3nt: TGTGCCAGCAGCAAGGGGGGCGGGCAGCCCCAGCATTTT; CDR3aa: CASSKGGGQPQHF
abundance: many; j_gene: TRBJ2-4; d_gene: NA; v_gene: TRBV6-5; CDR3nt: TGTGCCAGCAGTTCTTTAGGGGGGGGAGCCAAAAACATTCAGTACTTC; CDR3aa: CASSSLGGGAKNIQYF
abundance: many; j_gene: TRBJ2-5; d_gene: NA; v_gene: TRBV7-2; CDR3nt: TGTGCCAGCAGCTTAGTTTGGGGGCAAACCGGGACCCAGTACTTC; CDR3aa: CASSLVWGQTGTQYF
abundance: many; j_gene: TRBJ1-1; d_gene: TRBD1; v_gene: TRBV4-3; CDR3nt: TGCGCCAGCAGCCAGCGACAGGGGAGCACTGAAGCTTTCTTT; CDR3aa: CASSQRQGSTEAFF
abundance: NA; j_gene: TRBJ1-5; d_gene: NA; v_gene: TRBV12-3/TRBV12-4; CDR3nt: TGTGCCAGCACCGGAACAGGGATTCAGCCCCAGCATTTT; CDR3aa: CASTGTGIQPQHF
abundance: NA; j_gene: TRBJ1-1; d_gene: NA; v_gene: TRBV3-1; CDR3nt: TGTGCCAGCAACTTCCAGGGTACTGAAGCTTTCTTT; CDR3aa: CASNFQGTEAFF
abundance: few; j_gene: TRBJ1-1; d_gene: NA; v_gene: TRBV30; CDR3nt: TGTGCCTGGTCGTTAGAGATCCCCTCTGAAGCTTTCTTT; CDR3aa: CAWSLEIPSEAFF
abundance: many; j_gene: TRBJ2-3; d_gene: NA; v_gene: TRBV12-3/TRBV12-4; CDR3nt: TGTGCCAGCAGTCCCCTCTCGGATACGCAGTATTTT; CDR3aa: CASSPLSDTQYF
abundance: many; j_gene: TRBJ2-6; d_gene: NA; v_gene: TRBV12-5; CDR3nt: TGTGCTAGTGGTTTGGGACACTCTGGGGCCAACGTCCTGACTTTC; CDR3aa: CASGLGHSGANVLTF
abundance: many; j_gene: TRBJ1-1; d_gene: NA; v_gene: TRBV12-3/TRBV12-4; CDR3nt: TGTGCCAGCACCCCCCGACGAAGGTCCAAAGCTTTCTTT; CDR3aa: CASTPRRRSKAFF
abundance: many; j_gene: TRBJ1-6; d_gene: TRBD1; v_gene: TRBV4-2; CDR3nt: TGTGCCAGCAGCCCCGGTCAGGGGGGTTCACCCCTCCACTTT; CDR3aa: CASSPGQGGSPLHF
abundance: many; j_gene: TRBJ1-2; d_gene: NA; v_gene: TRBV2; CDR3nt: TGTGCCAGCAGTGAAGCAGGGTACTATGGCTACACCTTC; CDR3aa: CASSEAGYYGYTF
abundance: many; j_gene: TRBJ1-1; d_gene: NA; v_gene: TRBV7-2; CDR3nt: TGTGCCAGCAGCTTTGAGGGGGGGCGGGCTTTCTTT; CDR3aa: CASSFEGGRAFF
abundance: many; j_gene: TRBJ2-7; d_gene: NA; v_gene: TRBV11-2; CDR3nt: TGTGCCAGCAGCTTATTAGCGACAGGCCGGGCGAGGGAGCAGTACTTC; CDR3aa: CASSLLATGRAREQYF
abundance: NA; j_gene: TRBJ1-5; d_gene: NA; v_gene: TRBV7-2; CDR3nt: TGTGCCAGCAGCTCTTCCCGGGATACCACTTATAGCAATCAGCCCCAGCATTTT; CDR3aa: CASSSSRDTTYSNQPQHF
abundance: NA; j_gene: TRBJ2-2; d_gene: NA; v_gene: TRBV24-1; CDR3nt: TGTGCCACCAGTGCTGGCAGGGGAGTCACCGGGGAGCTGTTTTTT; CDR3aa: CATSAGRGVTGELFF
abundance: many; j_gene: TRBJ2-6; d_gene: TRBD1; v_gene: TRBV29-1; CDR3nt: TGCAGCGTTCTTTGGGACAGGGCTTCTGGGGCCAACGTCCTGACTTTC; CDR3aa: CSVLWDRASGANVLTF
abundance: few; j_gene: TRBJ1-2; d_gene: NA; v_gene: TRBV6-5; CDR3nt: TGTGCCAGCAGGACAGTGGGTGACTATGGCTACACCTTC; CDR3aa: CASRTVGDYGYTF
abundance: NA; j_gene: TRBJ2-3; d_gene: NA; v_gene: TRBV6-5; CDR3nt: TGTGCCAGCAGTTACTCAGCAGCCAGCACAGATACGCAGTATTTT; CDR3aa: CASSYSAASTDTQYF
abundance: few; j_gene: TRBJ1-2; d_gene: TRBD1; v_gene: TRBV6-5; CDR3nt: TGTGCCAGCAGGCGAGGTGCGGGACAGGTTAACTATGGCTACACCTTC; CDR3aa: CASRRGAGQVNYGYTF
abundance: many; j_gene: TRBJ2-5; d_gene: NA; v_gene: TRBV29-1; CDR3nt: TGCAGCCCAACTGCGGCGGGCCAAGAGACCCAGTACTTC; CDR3aa: CSPTAAGQETQYF
abundance: few; j_gene: TRBJ2-6; d_gene: NA; v_gene: TRBV10-3; CDR3nt: TGTGCCAGTAGACAGCATGACCCCCTCTGGGCCAACGTCCTGACTTTC; CDR3aa: CASRQHDPLWANVLTF
abundance: many; j_gene: TRBJ1-2; d_gene: TRBD1; v_gene: TRBV5-1; CDR3nt: TGCGCCAGCAGCTTTTCGACAGGGGAATATGTGATTACCTTC; CDR3aa: CASSFSTGEYVITF
abundance: many; j_gene: TRBJ1-1; d_gene: NA; v_gene: TRBV5-1; CDR3nt: TGCGCCAGCGGCTTAGACTTCCTGAACACTGAAGCTTTCTTT; CDR3aa: CASGLDFLNTEAFF
abundance: many; j_gene: TRBJ1-1; d_gene: NA; v_gene: TRBV29-1; CDR3nt: TGCAGCGTTAATTTGGACGGATACACTGAAGCTTTCTTT; CDR3aa: CSVNLDGYTEAFF
abundance: many; j_gene: TRBJ1-4; d_gene: NA; v_gene: TRBV29-1; CDR3nt: TGCAGCGTTGCGGTCCCGGCCGGGGAAAAACTGTTTTTT; CDR3aa: CSVAVPAGEKLFF
abundance: many; j_gene: TRBJ2-7; d_gene: TRBD2; v_gene: TRBV20-1; CDR3nt: TGCAGTGCTATTGGACTAGCGGGGGTCGAGCAGTACTTC; CDR3aa: CSAIGLAGVEQYF
abundance: many; j_gene: TRBJ1-6; d_gene: NA; v_gene: TRBV3-1; CDR3nt: TGTGCCAGCAGCCGCCTGCAGAAACCCCTCCACTTT; CDR3aa: CASSRLQKPLHF
abundance: few; j_gene: TRBJ1-2; d_gene: TRBD1; v_gene: TRBV7-9; CDR3nt: TGTGCCAGCAGCTTAGACAGGGGGCTCGATGGCTACACCTTC; CDR3aa: CASSLDRGLDGYTF
abundance: NA; j_gene: TRBJ2-5; d_gene: NA; v_gene: TRBV12-3/TRBV12-4; CDR3nt: TGTGCCAGCAGTTACGGTTGGGACCAAGAGACCCAGTACTTC; CDR3aa: CASSYGWDQETQYF
abundance: few; j_gene: TRBJ1-5; d_gene: TRBD1; v_gene: TRBV27; CDR3nt: TGTGCCAGCAGTCCAAAACAGGGGTATCAGCCCCAGCATTTT; CDR3aa: CASSPKQGYQPQHF
abundance: NA; j_gene: TRBJ2-2; d_gene: TRBD1; v_gene: TRBV11-1; CDR3nt: TGTGCCAGCAGCTTCCGGGACAGGGGCACCGGGGAGCTGTTTTTT; CDR3aa: CASSFRDRGTGELFF
abundance: many; j_gene: TRBJ1-6; d_gene: NA; v_gene: TRBV20-1; CDR3nt: TGCAGTGCTAGAGATATCCGCAGCCAGTCTAATTCACCCCTCCACTTT; CDR3aa: CSARDIRSQSNSPLHF
abundance: NA; j_gene: TRBJ2-3; d_gene: NA; v_gene: TRBV12-3/TRBV12-4; CDR3nt: TGTGCCAGCAGTTTAGACCGGGTTAATACGCAGTATTTT; CDR3aa: CASSLDRVNTQYF
abundance: many; j_gene: TRBJ2-4; d_gene: TRBD1; v_gene: TRBV20-1; CDR3nt: TGCAGTGCTAGGGCGGGACAGGGGGTAGACATTCAGTACTTC; CDR3aa: CSARAGQGVDIQYF
abundance: many; j_gene: TRBJ2-1; d_gene: TRBD1; v_gene: TRBV6-2/TRBV6-3; CDR3nt: TGTGCCAGCAGTGTGACAGGGTACAATGAGCAGTTCTTC; CDR3aa: CASSVTGYNEQFF
abundance: few; j_gene: TRBJ1-1; d_gene: NA; v_gene: TRBV6-1; CDR3nt: TGTGCCAGCAGTGACAGACTAGCTTTCTTT; CDR3aa: CASSDRLAFF
abundance: NA; j_gene: TRBJ2-3; d_gene: NA; v_gene: TRBV20-1; CDR3nt: TGCAGTGCTACGGACCGCGGGGGCTCCCCCGTGGATACGCAGTATTTT; CDR3aa: CSATDRGGSPVDTQYF
abundance: NA; j_gene: TRBJ2-3; d_gene: NA; v_gene: TRBV7-9; CDR3nt: TGTGCCAGCAGGCCAGGAAGATCGCAGTATTTT; CDR3aa: CASRPGRSQYF
abundance: many; j_gene: TRBJ1-5; d_gene: NA; v_gene: TRBV6-2/TRBV6-3; CDR3nt: TGTGCCAGCAGCAGAGAACGCGACGGCAATCAGCCCCAGCATTTT; CDR3aa: CASSRERDGNQPQHF
abundance: many; j_gene: TRBJ1-4; d_gene: NA; v_gene: TRBV9; CDR3nt: TGTGCCAGCAGCTCTGGGGACGGGAATGAAAAACTGTTTTTT; CDR3aa: CASSSGDGNEKLFF
abundance: NA; j_gene: TRBJ2-5; d_gene: NA; v_gene: TRBV5-4; CDR3nt: TGTGCCAGCAGCTTGGCCTACGAGACCCAGTACTTC; CDR3aa: CASSLAYETQYF
abundance: NA; j_gene: TRBJ2-5; d_gene: NA; v_gene: TRBV7-2; CDR3nt: TGTGCCAGCAGCTCGCAGGGTGGAGGGGGGACCCAGTACTTC; CDR3aa: CASSSQGGGGTQYF
abundance: NA; j_gene: TRBJ1-1; d_gene: NA; v_gene: TRBV12-3/TRBV12-4; CDR3nt: TGTGCCAGCAACTTGGGGGACAACACTGAAGCTTTCTTT; CDR3aa: CASNLGDNTEAFF
abundance: many; j_gene: TRBJ2-2; d_gene: NA; v_gene: TRBV7-3; CDR3nt: TGTGCCAGCAGCTTAACTTTGGCGGGTTACACCGGGGAGCTGTTTTTT; CDR3aa: CASSLTLAGYTGELFF
abundance: many; j_gene: TRBJ2-1; d_gene: NA; v_gene: TRBV6-5; CDR3nt: TGTGCCAGCAGTTATGAGGGGGGCCGCAATGAGCAGTTCTTC; CDR3aa: CASSYEGGRNEQFF